Sequencing of this TCR beta chain was carried out in a study of CD4 T cells in relation to SARS-CoV-2 and coronaviruses. Study-wide findings and caveats: Culture-expanded clones reflect memory recall rather than primary priming during culture. Compared with monoreactive clones, crossreactive clones showed significantly weaker SARS-CoV-2 expansion.

90,000 to 100,000 naive or memory CD4+ cells were cultured with CEF peptides for around eleven days. Profiling relied on immunoSEQ multiplex PCR, and the TCRdb table lists in-frame clones only, not all of them. The table has 35,000 to 45,000 clones, roughly four fifths seen once; the top ten hold 6.5% to 8%. Trimming took 4 bases from V and 6 from J, leaving 9 bases between them. CDR1 and CDR2 from the germline V gene are MDHEN and SYDVKM. The CDR3 covers 12 residues. With respect to this clone: The antigen is unknown.

This TCR derives from an adult with COVID-19. V gene TRBV28 combines with J gene TRBJ1-2; D is uncertain. Input material: naive CD4+ T cells from PBMCs, cultured in vitro. Subset meaning: naive CD4+ T cells isolated by negative enrichment. The CDR3 loop reads CASSYGVDGYTF. Here the CDR3 DNA reads TGTGCCAGCAGTTACGGGGTCGATGGCTACACCTTC.